These T cell receptor beta chains were read from a single sample in a study of post-analysis software for immune sequencing data. TCRdb ran MiXCR on the PCR reads and lists one entry per CDR3 protein. This sample has about 680,000 distinct CDR3 sequences, with more than 50% found just once. Input material: blood. These receptors all stem from a girl aged 2 to 10 with multiple sclerosis. Each CDR3 is given with its conserved first and last residue. The D gene is left open where the match is weak. Size is omitted from some rows. Given values are once, few, many or a class for expanded clones.

cdr3_aa: CASSQDIGNYGYTF
cdr3_nt: TGTGCCAGCAGCCAAGATATCGGAAACTATGGCTACACCTTC
v_call: TRBV14
j_call: TRBJ1-2
d_call: -
clone_size: -
cdr3_length: 14

cdr3_aa: CAIRTRQGYQWDTEAFF
cdr3_nt: TGTGCCATCAGGACCCGACAGGGCTATCAGTGGGACACTGAAGCTTTCTTT
v_call: TRBV10-3
j_call: TRBJ1-1
d_call: TRBD1
clone_size: -
cdr3_length: 17

cdr3_aa: CASSSASTSGYTDTRYF
cdr3_nt: TGCGCCAGCAGCTCCGCCTCGACTAGCGGTTACACAGATACGCGGTATTTT
v_call: TRBV5-1
j_call: TRBJ2-3
d_call: TRBD2
clone_size: -
cdr3_length: 17

cdr3_aa: CASSLTEMQQYF
cdr3_nt: TGTGCCAGCAGTTTAACAGAGATGCAGCAGTACTTC
v_call: TRBV12-3/TRBV12-4
j_call: TRBJ2-5
d_call: -
clone_size: -
cdr3_length: 12

cdr3_aa: CASSMTGIGNQPQHF
cdr3_nt: TGTGCCAGCAGCATGACAGGGATCGGCAATCAGCCCCAGCATTTT
v_call: TRBV5-6
j_call: TRBJ1-5
d_call: TRBD1
clone_size: -
cdr3_length: 15

cdr3_aa: CATSREKRASNEQFF
cdr3_nt: TGTGCCACCAGCAGAGAAAAGCGGGCCTCGAATGAGCAGTTCTTC
v_call: TRBV15
j_call: TRBJ2-1
d_call: -
clone_size: -
cdr3_length: 15

cdr3_aa: CASSYFPNGQFF
cdr3_nt: TGTGCCAGCAGTTACTTTCCTAATGGGCAGTTCTTC
v_call: TRBV6-2/TRBV6-3
j_call: TRBJ2-1
d_call: -
clone_size: -
cdr3_length: 12

cdr3_aa: CASSLAQGIRDTQYF
cdr3_nt: TGTGCCAGCAGCTTAGCCCAGGGGATACGAGATACGCAGTATTTT
v_call: TRBV7-9
j_call: TRBJ2-3
d_call: -
clone_size: once
cdr3_length: 15

cdr3_aa: CASSEGPDGGTDTQYF
cdr3_nt: TGTGCCAGCAGTGAGGGCCCAGACGGGGGCACAGATACGCAGTATTTT
v_call: TRBV25-1
j_call: TRBJ2-3
d_call: -
clone_size: few
cdr3_length: 16

cdr3_aa: CAISETGPYEQYF
cdr3_nt: TGTGCCATCAGTGAAACGGGTCCCTACGAGCAGTACTTC
v_call: TRBV10-3
j_call: TRBJ2-7
d_call: -
clone_size: -
cdr3_length: 13

cdr3_aa: CASSLRGLAGPYNEQFF
cdr3_nt: TGTGCCAGCAGCCTGCGGGGACTAGCGGGGCCATACAATGAGCAGTTCTTC
v_call: TRBV7-2
j_call: TRBJ2-1
d_call: TRBD2
clone_size: -
cdr3_length: 17

cdr3_aa: CASRIGGESSYNEQFF
cdr3_nt: TGCGCCAGCAGAATCGGCGGTGAGAGCTCCTACAATGAGCAGTTCTTC
v_call: TRBV10-2
j_call: TRBJ2-1
d_call: -
clone_size: -
cdr3_length: 16

cdr3_aa: CASSKPGRSTDTQYF
cdr3_nt: TGCGCCAGCAGCAAACCGGGACGGAGCACAGATACGCAGTATTTT
v_call: TRBV5-1
j_call: TRBJ2-3
d_call: -
clone_size: -
cdr3_length: 15

cdr3_aa: CASSPPSAGQVQETQYF
cdr3_nt: TGCGCCAGCAGCCCACCTTCTGCCGGACAGGTCCAAGAGACCCAGTACTTC
v_call: TRBV5-1
j_call: TRBJ2-5
d_call: TRBD1
clone_size: few
cdr3_length: 17